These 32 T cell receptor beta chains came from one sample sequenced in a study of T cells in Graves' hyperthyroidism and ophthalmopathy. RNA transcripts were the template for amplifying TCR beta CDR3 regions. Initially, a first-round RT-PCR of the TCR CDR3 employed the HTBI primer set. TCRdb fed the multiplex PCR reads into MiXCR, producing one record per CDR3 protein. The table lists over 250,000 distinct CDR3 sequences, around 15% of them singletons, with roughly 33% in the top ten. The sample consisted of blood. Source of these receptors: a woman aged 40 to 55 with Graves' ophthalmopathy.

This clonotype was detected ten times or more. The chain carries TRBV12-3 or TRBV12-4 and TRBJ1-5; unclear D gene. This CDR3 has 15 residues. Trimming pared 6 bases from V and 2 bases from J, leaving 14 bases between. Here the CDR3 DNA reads TGTGCCAGCAGCCAGTTTAAGGGAGGCAATCAGCCCCAGCATTTT. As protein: CASSQFKGGNQPQHF.

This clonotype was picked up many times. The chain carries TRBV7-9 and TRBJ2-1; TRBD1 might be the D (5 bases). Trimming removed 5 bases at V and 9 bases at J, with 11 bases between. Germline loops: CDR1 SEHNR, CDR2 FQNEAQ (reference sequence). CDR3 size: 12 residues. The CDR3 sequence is CASSVQVIEQFF. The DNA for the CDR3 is TGTGCCAGCAGCGTACAGGTTATTGAGCAGTTCTTC.

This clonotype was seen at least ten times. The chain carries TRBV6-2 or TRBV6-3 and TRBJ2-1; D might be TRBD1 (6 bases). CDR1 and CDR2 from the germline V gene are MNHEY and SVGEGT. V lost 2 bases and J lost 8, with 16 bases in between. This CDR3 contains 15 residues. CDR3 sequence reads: CASSYQRAGVHEQFF. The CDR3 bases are TGTGCCAGCAGTTACCAAAGGGCAGGGGTCCATGAGCAGTTCTTC.

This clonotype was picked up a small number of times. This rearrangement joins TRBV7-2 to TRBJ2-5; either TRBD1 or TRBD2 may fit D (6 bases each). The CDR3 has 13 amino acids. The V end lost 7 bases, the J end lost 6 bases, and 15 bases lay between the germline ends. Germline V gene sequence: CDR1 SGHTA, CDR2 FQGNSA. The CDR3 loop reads CASMVVGGKTQYF. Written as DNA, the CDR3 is TGTGCCAGCATGGTAGTAGGGGGGAAGACCCAGTACTTC.

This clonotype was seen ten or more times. In nucleotides, the CDR3 is TGTGCCAGCAGACGACGGGGTGGTTCCGGGGCCAACGTCCTGACTTTC. Its translation is CASRRRGGSGANVLTF. The chain links TRBV28 to TRBJ2-6, with D perhaps matching TRBD2 (5 bases). The V and J ends lost 6 bases and 4 bases respectively, with 16 bases between them. The V gene's germline CDR1 is MDHEN and CDR2 SYDVKM. CDR3 length equals 16 residues. Based on the CDR3 plus reference TRBV28 and TRBJ2-6, the full variable domain is DVKVTQSSRYLVKRTGEKVFLECVQDMDHENMFWYRQDPGLGLRLIYFSYDVKMKEKGDIPEGYSVSREKKERFSLILESASTNQTSMYLCASRRRGGSGANVLTFGAGSRLTVL.

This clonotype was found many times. The CDR3 DNA reads as TGTGCCAGCAGCTTAGCAGTAACGGGCTACGAGCAGTACTTC. Translation: CASSLAVTGYEQYF. The chain has TRBV7-2 and TRBJ2-7; D gene ambiguous. Germline lookup yields CDR1 SGHTA and CDR2 FQGNSA. V lost 0 bases, J lost 3 bases, and 9 bases lay in between. The CDR3 sequence is 14 residues long.

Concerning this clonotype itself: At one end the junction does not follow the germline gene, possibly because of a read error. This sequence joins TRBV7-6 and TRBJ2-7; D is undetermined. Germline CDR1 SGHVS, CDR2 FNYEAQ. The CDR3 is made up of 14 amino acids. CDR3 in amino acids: CASSPTGKAYERYF. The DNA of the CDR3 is TGTGCCAGCAGCCCCACTGGGAAGGCCTACGAGCGGTACTTC. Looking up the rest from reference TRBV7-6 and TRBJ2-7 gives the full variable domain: GAGVSQSPRYKVTKRGQDVALRCDPISGHVSLYWYRQALGQGPEFLTYFNYEAQQDKSGLPNDRFSAERPEGSISTLTIQRTEQRDSAMYRCASSPTGKAYERYFGPGTRLTVT.

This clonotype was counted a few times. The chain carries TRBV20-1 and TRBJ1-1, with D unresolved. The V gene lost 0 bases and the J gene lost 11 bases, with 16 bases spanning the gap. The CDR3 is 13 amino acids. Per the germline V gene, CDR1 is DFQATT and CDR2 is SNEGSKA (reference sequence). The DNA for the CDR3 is TGCAGTGCTAGAGATTTTTCTACTCGGGTCGCTTTCTTT. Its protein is CSARDFSTRVAFF.

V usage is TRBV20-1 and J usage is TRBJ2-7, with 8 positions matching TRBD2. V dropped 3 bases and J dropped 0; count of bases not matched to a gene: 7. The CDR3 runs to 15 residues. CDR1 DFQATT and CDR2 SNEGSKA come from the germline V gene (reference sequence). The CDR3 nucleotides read TGCAGTGCTAGTCCAGCGGGAGTACTCTCCTACGAGCAGTACTTC. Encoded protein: CSASPAGVLSYEQYF.

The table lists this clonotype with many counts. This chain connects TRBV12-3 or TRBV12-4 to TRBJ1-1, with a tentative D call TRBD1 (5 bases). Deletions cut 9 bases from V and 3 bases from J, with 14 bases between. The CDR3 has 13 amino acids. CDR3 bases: TGTGCCAGTCGAAGGGGTCTAGACACTGAAGCTTTCTTT. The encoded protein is CASRRGLDTEAFF.

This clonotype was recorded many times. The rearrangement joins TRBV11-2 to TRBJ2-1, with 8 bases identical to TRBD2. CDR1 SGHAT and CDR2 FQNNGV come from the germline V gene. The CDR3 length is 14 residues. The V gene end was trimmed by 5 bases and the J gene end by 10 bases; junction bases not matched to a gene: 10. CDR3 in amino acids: CASSPRTSSEEQFF. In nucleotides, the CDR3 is TGTGCCAGCAGCCCGCGGACTAGCTCGGAAGAGCAGTTCTTC.

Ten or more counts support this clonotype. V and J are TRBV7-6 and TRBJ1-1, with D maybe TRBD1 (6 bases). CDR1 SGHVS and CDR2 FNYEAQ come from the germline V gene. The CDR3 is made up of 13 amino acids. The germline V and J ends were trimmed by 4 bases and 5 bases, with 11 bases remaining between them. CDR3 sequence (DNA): TGTGCCAGCAGCTGGAACAGGGATACTGAAGCTTTCTTT. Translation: CASSWNRDTEAFF.

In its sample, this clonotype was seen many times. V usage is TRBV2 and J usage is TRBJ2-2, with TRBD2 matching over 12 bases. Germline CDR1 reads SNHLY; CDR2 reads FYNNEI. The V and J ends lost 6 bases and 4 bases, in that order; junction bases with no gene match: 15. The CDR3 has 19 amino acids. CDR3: CASSAFTSGGPRSTGELFF. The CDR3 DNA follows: TGTGCCAGCAGCGCATTCACTAGCGGGGGGCCGCGAAGCACCGGGGAGCTGTTTTTT. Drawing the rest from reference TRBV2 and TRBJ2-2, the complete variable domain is EPEVTQTPSHQVTQMGQEVILRCVPISNHLYFYWYRQILGQKVEFLVSFYNNEISEKSEIFDDQFSVERPDGSNFTLKIRSTKLEDSAMYFCASSAFTSGGPRSTGELFFGEGSRLTVL.

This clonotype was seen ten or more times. The CDR3 loop is CASSLARQANEKLFF. CDR3 sequence (DNA): TGTGCCAGCAGCTTGGCACGACAAGCTAATGAAAAACTGTTTTTT. The chain is built from TRBV7-9 and TRBJ1-4; D is ambiguous. V lost 3 bases and J 3 bases, leaving 11 bases between the germline ends. Germline CDR1 and CDR2: SEHNR and FQNEAQ (reference sequence). The CDR3 totals 15 residues.

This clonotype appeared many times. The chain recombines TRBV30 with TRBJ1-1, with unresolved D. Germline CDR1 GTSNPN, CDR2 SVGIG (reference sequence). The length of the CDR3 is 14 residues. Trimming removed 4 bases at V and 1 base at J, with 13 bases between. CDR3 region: CAWNLDRTNTEAFF. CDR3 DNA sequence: TGTGCCTGGAACCTGGACCGGACGAACACTGAAGCTTTCTTT.

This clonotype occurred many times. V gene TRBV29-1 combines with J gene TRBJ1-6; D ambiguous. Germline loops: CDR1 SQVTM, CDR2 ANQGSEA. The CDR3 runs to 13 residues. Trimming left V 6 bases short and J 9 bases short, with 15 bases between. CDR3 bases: TGCAGCGTCCGGGAGCTGGGTGGTTCACCCCTCCACTTT. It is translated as CSVRELGGSPLHF.

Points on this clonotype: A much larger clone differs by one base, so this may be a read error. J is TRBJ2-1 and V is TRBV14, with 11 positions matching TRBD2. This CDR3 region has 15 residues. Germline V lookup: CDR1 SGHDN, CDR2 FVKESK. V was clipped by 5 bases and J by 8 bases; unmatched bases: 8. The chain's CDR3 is CASSTRTSGLDEQFF. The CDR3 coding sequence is TGTGCCAGCAGCACAAGGACTAGCGGGCTCGATGAGCAGTTCTTC.

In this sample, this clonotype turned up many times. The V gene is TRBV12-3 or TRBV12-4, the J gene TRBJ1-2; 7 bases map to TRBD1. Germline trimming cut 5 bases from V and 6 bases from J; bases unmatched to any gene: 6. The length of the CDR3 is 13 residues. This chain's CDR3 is CASSVTGPDGYTF. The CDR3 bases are TGTGCCAGCAGTGTGACAGGGCCCGATGGCTACACCTTC.

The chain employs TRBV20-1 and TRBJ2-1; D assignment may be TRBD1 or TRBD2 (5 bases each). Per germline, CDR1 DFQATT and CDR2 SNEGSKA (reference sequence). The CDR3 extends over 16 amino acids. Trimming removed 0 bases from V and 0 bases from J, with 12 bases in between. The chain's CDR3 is CSARDRWGSSYNEQFF. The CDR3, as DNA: TGCAGTGCTAGAGATCGATGGGGGAGCTCCTACAATGAGCAGTTCTTC.

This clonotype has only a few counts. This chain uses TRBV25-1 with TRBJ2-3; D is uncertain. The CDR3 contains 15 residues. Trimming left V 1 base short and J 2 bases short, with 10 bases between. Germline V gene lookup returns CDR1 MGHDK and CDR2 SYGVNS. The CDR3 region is CASSESAADTDTQYF. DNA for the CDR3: TGTGCCAGCAGTGAATCGGCGGCGGACACAGATACGCAGTATTTT.

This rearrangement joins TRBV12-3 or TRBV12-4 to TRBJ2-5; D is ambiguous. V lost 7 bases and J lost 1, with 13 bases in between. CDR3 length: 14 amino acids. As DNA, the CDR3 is TGTGCCAGCAAACGAATAGGTGGCCAAGAGACCCAGTACTTC. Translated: CASKRIGGQETQYF.

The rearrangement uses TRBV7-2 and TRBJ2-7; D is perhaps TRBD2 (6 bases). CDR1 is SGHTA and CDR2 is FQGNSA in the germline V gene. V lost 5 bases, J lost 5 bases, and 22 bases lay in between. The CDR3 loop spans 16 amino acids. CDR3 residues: CASSPRGGAGINEQYF. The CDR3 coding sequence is TGTGCCAGCAGCCCCCGCGGAGGGGCCGGAATTAACGAGCAGTACTTC.

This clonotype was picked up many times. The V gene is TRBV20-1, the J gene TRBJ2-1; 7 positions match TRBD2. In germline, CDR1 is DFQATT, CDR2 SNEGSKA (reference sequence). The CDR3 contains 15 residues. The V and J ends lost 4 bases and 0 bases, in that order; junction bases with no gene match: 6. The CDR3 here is CSATGGPSSYNEQFF. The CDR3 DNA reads TGCAGTGCTACGGGGGGTCCGAGCTCCTACAATGAGCAGTTCTTC.

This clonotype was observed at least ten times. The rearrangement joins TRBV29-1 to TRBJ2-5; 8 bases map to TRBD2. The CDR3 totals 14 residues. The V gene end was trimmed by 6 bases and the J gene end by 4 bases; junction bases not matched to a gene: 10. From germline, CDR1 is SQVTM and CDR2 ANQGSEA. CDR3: CSVTAGGGGETQYF. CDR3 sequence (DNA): TGCAGCGTGACGGCGGGGGGAGGAGGAGAGACCCAGTACTTC. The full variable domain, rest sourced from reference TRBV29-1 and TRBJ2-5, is SAVISQKPSRDICQRGTSLTIQCQVDSQVTMMFWYRQQPGQSLTLIATANQGSEATYESGFVIDKFPISRPNLTFSTLTVSNMSPEDSSIYLCSVTAGGGGETQYFGPGTRLLVL.

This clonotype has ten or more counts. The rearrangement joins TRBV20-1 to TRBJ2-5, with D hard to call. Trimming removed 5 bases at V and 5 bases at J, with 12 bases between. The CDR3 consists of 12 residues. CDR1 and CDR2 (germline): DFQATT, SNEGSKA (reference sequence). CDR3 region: CSAAWIRETQYF. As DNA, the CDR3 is TGCAGTGCTGCCTGGATCAGGGAGACCCAGTACTTC.

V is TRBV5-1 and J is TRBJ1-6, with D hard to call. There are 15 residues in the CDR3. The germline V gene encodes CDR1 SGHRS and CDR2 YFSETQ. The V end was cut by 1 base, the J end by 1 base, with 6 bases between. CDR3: CASSLRDSYNSPLHF. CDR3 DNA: TGCGCCAGCAGCTTGAGGGATTCCTATAATTCACCCCTCCACTTT.

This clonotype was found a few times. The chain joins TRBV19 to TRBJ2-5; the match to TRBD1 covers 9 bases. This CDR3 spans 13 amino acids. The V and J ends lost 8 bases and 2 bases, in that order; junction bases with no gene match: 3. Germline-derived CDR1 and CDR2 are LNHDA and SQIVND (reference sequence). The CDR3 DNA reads TGTGCCAGTGCCGGGACAGGGCAAGAGACCCAGTACTTC. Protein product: CASAGTGQETQYF.

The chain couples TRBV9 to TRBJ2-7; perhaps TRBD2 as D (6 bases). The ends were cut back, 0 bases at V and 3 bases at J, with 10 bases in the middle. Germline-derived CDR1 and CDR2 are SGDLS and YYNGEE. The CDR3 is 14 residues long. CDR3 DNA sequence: TGTGCCAGCAGCGTAGGCGGTAGCGGCTACGAGCAGTACTTC. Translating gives CASSVGGSGYEQYF.

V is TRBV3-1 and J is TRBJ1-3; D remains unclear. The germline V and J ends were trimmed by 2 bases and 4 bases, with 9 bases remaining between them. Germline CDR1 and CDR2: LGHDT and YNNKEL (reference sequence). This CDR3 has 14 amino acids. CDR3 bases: TGTGCCAGCAGCCAACAGGCACGCGGAAACACCATATATTTT. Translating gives CASSQQARGNTIYF.

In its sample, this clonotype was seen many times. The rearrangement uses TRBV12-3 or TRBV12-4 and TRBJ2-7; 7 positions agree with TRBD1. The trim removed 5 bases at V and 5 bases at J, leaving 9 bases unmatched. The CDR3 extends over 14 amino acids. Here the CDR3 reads CASSTGTAFNEQYF. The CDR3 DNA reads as TGTGCCAGCAGTACCGGGACAGCTTTTAACGAGCAGTACTTC.

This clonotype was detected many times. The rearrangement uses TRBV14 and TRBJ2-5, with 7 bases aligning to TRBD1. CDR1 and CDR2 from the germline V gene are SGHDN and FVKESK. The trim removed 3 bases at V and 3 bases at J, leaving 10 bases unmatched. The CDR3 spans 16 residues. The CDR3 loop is CASSQRSTGFEETQYF. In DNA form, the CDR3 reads TGTGCCAGCAGCCAGAGGTCGACAGGGTTTGAAGAGACCCAGTACTTC.

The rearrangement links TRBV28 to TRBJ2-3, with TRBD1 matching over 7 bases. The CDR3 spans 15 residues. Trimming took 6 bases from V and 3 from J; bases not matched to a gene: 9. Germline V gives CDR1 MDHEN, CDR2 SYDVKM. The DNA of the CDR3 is TGTGCCAGCAGGGGACAGTCTATGGGGACAGATACGCAGTATTTT. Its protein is CASRGQSMGTDTQYF.